This T cell receptor (beta chain) comes out of a study of blood T cell repertoires in COVID-19. Study as a whole: Collection of acute and convalescent COVID-19 samples took place in the United States, Italy and Spain. The analysed material was cDNA or gDNA that came from T cells, B-cell-depleted T cells, or PBMCs.

As originally analysed: It was from reference gene primer amplification that nucleated cell counts were estimated. Clones were sequenced by immunoSEQ multiplex PCR, and TCRdb holds only the in-frame ones, with some missing. V and J calls and clone size follow that table, whereas D and trimming were derived from the DNA. The sample has over 80,000 clones, around four fifths seen once. The V end was cut by 2 bases, the J end by 3 bases, with 18 bases between. There are 17 residues in the CDR3. Germline assignment: CDR1 LNHDA and CDR2 SQIVND (reference sequence). This receptor was taken from an older woman with acute or convalescent COVID-19. This chain uses TRBV19 with TRBJ2-3; D may be TRBD2 (6 bases). Sequences were obtained from peripheral blood. The CDR3 region is CASSIKGLTMRTDTQYF. CDR3 DNA: TGTGCCAGTAGTATAAAGGGACTCACGATGAGAACAGATACGCAGTATTTT.